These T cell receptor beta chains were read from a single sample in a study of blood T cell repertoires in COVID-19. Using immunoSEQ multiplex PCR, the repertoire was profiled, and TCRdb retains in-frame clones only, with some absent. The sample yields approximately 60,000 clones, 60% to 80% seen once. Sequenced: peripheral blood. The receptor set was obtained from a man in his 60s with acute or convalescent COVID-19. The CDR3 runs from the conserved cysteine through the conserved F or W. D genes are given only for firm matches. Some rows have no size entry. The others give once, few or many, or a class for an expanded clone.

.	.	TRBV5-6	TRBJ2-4	CASSLSGGDTKNIQYF	TGTGCCAGCAGCTTGTCGGGGGGCGACACCAAAAACATTCAGTACTTC
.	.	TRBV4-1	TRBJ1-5	CASSSEVGNQPQHF	TGCGCCAGCAGCTCAGAGGTGGGCAATCAGCCCCAGCATTTT
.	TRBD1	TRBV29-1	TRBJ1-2	CSVRQTGNYGYTF	TGCAGCGTTCGTCAGACAGGGAACTATGGCTACACCTTC
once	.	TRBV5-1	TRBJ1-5	CASSLGGGGALIQPQHF	TGCGCCAGCAGCTTGGGGGGTGGCGGGGCGCTTATTCAGCCCCAGCATTTT
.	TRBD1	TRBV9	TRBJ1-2	CASSVDTGGGGYTF	TGTGCCAGCAGCGTAGATACAGGGGGAGGAGGCTACACCTTC
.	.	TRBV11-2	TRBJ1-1	CASSLIVNTEAFF	TGTGCCAGCAGCTTAATAGTTAACACTGAAGCTTTCTTT
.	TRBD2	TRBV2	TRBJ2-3	CASSEGRLAGNTDTQYF	TGTGCCAGCAGTGAAGGTCGGCTAGCGGGGAACACAGATACGCAGTATTTT
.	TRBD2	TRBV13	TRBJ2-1	CASSAETAGAYNEQFF	TGTGCCAGCAGCGCGGAGACAGCGGGGGCCTACAATGAGCAGTTCTTC
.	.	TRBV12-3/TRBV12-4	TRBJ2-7	CASSSQGREQYF	TGTGCCAGCAGCAGCCAGGGCCGCGAGCAGTACTTC
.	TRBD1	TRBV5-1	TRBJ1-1	CASSFTGTGTEAFF	TGCGCCAGCAGCTTTACCGGGACAGGGACTGAAGCTTTCTTT
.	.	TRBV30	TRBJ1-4	CAWSSYPNEKLFF	TGTGCCTGGAGTTCCTACCCTAATGAAAAACTGTTTTTT
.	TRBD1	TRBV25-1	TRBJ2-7	CASSEWDRGF	TGTGCCAGCAGTGAGTGGGACAGGGGCTTC
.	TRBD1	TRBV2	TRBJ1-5	CASSGTGAPRAQHF	TGTGCCAGCAGCGGGACAGGGGCCCCTCGGGCCCAGCATTTT
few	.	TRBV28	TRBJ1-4	CASSTIWQGNEKLFF	TGTGCCAGCAGTACTATATGGCAGGGGAATGAAAAACTGTTTTTT
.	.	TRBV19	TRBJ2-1	CASSPRGDGQSQIF	TGTGCCAGTAGTCCGCGCGGGGACGGCCAATCTCAGATCTTC
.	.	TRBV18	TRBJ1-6	CASSPGQGITSANNSPLHF	TGTGCCAGCTCACCAGGGCAGGGAATCACGTCCGCCAACAATTCACCCCTCCACTTT
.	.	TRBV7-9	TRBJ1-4	CASSRGTRSTNEKLFF	TGTGCCAGCAGCAGGGGGACTAGGTCGACTAATGAAAAACTGTTTTTT
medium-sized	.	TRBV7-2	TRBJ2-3	CASSLGLSYTDTQYF	TGTGCCAGCAGCTTGGGACTCTCTTACACAGATACGCAGTATTTT
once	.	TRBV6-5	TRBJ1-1	CASSLHRNTEAFF	TGTGCCAGCAGTCTTCATAGGAACACTGAAGCTTTCTTT
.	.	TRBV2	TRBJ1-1	CASSGQGQVAFF	TGTGCCAGCAGTGGTCAGGGGCAGGTAGCTTTCTTT
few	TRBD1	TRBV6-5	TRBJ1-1	CASSNIQGKGTEAFF	TGTGCCAGCAGTAACATACAGGGGAAGGGCACTGAAGCTTTCTTT
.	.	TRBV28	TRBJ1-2	CASSLLGREGGYTF	TGTGCCAGCAGTTTATTGGGCAGGGAGGGCGGCTACACCTTC
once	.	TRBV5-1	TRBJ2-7	CASSLEQYEQYF	TGCGCCAGCAGCCTAGAGCAGTACGAGCAGTACTTC
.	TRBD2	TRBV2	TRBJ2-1	CASTPRSGGNNEQFF	TGTGCCAGCACCCCTAGAAGCGGGGGGAACAATGAGCAGTTCTTC
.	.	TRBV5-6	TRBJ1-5	CASSLGMNENQPQHF	TGTGCCAGCAGCTTGGGTATGAACGAGAATCAGCCCCAGCATTTT
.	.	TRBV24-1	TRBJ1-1	CATRHWGVTMNTEAFF	TGTGCCACCAGGCATTGGGGGGTAACAATGAACACTGAAGCTTTCTTT
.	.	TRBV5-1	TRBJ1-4	CASSLDSRNEKLFF	TGCGCCAGCAGCTTGGACAGTAGGAATGAAAAACTGTTTTTT
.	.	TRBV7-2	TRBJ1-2	CASSSVGGNGYTF	TGTGCCAGCAGCTCGGTTGGCGGGAATGGCTACACCTTC
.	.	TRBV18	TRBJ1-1	CASLREANTEAFF	TGTGCCAGCCTCAGGGAGGCGAACACTGAAGCTTTCTTT
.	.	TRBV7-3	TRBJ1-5	CASNLNRGLEPQHF	TGTGCCAGCAACTTAAATAGAGGGCTTGAGCCCCAGCATTTT
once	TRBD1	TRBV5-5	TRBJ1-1	CASSTWTGGVENTEAFF	TGTGCCAGCAGCACATGGACAGGGGGCGTCGAAAACACTGAAGCTTTCTTT
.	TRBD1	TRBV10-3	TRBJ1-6	CATRDRESPLHF	TGTGCCACCCGGGACAGGGAATCACCCCTCCACTTT
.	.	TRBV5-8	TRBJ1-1	CASSLPGDRTEAFF	TGTGCCAGCAGCTTACCAGGGGACCGCACTGAAGCTTTCTTT
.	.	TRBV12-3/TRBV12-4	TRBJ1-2	CASSLDSYGYTF	TGTGCCAGCAGTTTAGACAGCTATGGCTACACCTTC
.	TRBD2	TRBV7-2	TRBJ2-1	CASSLFGGDVDEQFF	TGTGCCAGCAGCTTATTTGGGGGGGATGTCGATGAGCAGTTCTTC
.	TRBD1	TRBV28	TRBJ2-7	CASSPRGQGPQEQYF	TGTGCCAGCAGTCCCCGGGGACAGGGCCCCCAGGAGCAGTACTTC
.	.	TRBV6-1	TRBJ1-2	CASSERGTAPNYGYTF	TGTGCCAGCAGTGAACGTGGGACTGCGCCTAACTATGGCTACACCTTC